Sequencing of this T cell receptor (beta chain) was carried out in a study of CD8 T cells in ankylosing spondylitis. CDR3 length: 15 amino acids. Germline V gene sequence: CDR1 SGHRS, CDR2 YFSETQ. Trimming cost V 0 bases and J 6 bases, with 15 bases left between them. Quantitative 5'-RACE with molecular barcodes generated TCR beta libraries. One entry per CDR3 protein, called by TCRdb with MiXCR from the 5' RACE reads. Of fewer than 550,000 distinct CDR3 sequences listed, roughly 5.2% are singletons. Whole-study findings and limits: Those disease-linked clones were CD8+; they were also relatively rare in peripheral blood. Among TCR beta sequences, a motif of under ten highly homologous variants appeared characteristic of ankylosing spondylitis blood.

The table lists this clonotype with a few counts. What it recognizes is unknown. V is TRBV5-1 and J is TRBJ2-5; a possible D gene is TRBD2 (5 bases). The TCR originated in a male donor with ankylosing spondylitis. The material sequenced was blood, either unsorted or a sorted T cell fraction (not recorded which). The CDR3 sequence is CASSLDPGTVKTQYF. The CDR3 DNA reads TGCGCCAGCAGCTTGGACCCGGGAACAGTAAAGACCCAGTACTTC.